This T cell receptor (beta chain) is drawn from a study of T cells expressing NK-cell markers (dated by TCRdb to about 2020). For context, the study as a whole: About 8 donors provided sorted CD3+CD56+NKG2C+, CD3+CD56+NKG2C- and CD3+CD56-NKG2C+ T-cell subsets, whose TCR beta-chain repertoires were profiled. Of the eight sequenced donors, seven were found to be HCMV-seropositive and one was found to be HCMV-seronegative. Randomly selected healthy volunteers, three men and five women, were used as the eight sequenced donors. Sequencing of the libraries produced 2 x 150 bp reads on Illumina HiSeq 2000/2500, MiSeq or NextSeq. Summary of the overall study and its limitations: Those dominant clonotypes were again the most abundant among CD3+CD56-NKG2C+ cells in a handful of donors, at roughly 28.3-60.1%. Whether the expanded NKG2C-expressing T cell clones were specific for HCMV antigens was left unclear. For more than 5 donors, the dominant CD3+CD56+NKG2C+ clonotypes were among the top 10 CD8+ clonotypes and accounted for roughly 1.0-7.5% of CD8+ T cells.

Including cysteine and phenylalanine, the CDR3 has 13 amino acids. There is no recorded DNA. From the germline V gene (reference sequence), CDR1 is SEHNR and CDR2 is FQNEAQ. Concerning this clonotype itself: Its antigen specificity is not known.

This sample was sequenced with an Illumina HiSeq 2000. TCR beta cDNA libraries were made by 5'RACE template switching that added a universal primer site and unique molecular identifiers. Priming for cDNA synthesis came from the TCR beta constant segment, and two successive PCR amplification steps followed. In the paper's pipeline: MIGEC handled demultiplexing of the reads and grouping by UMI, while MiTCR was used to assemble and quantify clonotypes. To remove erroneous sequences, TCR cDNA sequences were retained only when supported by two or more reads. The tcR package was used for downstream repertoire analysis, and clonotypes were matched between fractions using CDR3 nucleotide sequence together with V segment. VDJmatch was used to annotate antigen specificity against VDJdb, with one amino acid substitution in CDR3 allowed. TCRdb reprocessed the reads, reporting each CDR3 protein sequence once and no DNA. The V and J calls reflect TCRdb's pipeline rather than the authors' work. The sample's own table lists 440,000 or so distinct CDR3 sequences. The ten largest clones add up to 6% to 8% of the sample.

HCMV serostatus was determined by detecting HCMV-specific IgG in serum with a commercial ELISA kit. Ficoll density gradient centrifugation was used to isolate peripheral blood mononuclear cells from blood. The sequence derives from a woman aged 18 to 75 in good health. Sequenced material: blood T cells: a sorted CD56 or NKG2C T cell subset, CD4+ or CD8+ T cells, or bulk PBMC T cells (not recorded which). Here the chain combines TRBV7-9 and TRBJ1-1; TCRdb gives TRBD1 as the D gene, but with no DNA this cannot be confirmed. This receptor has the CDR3 CASSLEGRPEAFF.